This T cell receptor (beta chain) emerged from a study of T cell responses to AZD1222 COVID-19 vaccine. Study-wide background: Second-dose timings of about 4 or about 12 weeks were pooled.

Regarding the study as a whole: Among the donors, most were white British and more were female, and clonal diversity was possibly underestimated. Without day 14 samples, only post-peak T cell repertoires were studied. Only a handful of individuals given AZD1222 were seropositive at baseline.

In regard to this clone: The antigen remains unidentified.

This CDR3 has 15 residues. From germline, CDR1 is KGHSH and CDR2 LQKENI. V gave up 3 bases and J gave up 4 bases; unmatched junction bases: 8. The repertoire was sequenced with immunoSEQ multiplex PCR; TCRdb's copy has only in-frame clones and lacks some. This sample yields about 150,000 clones, of which more than 85% are seen a single time; about 1.5% belongs to the top ten. The origin of this receptor is an adult in good health. Sequenced here: peripheral blood, sampled on day 0 of AZD1222 vaccination. The V gene is TRBV18, the J gene TRBJ2-5; 7 bases fit TRBD1. The CDR3 DNA reads TGTGCCAGCTCACCTTTCCTACAGGGGAGAGAGACCCAGTACTTC. This gives the protein CASSPFLQGRETQYF.